The TCR beta chain described here comes from a study of tumor and adjacent non-tumor tissue in lung cancer. As to this clonotype: This may arise from a read error, as a much more abundant clone is one base away.

No cell sorting was done before RNA was extracted from the tissue. More than 3 cm separated this lung sample from the edge of the tumor. Three rounds of nested PCR, following a modified ARM-PCR protocol, produced the TCRbeta library. One entry per CDR3 protein results from TCRdb running MiXCR on the multiplex PCR reads. The sample shows some 95,000 distinct CDR3 sequences, approximately 80% of them seen only once. The sequence was obtained from a man in his sixties with small cell lung cancer. The sequenced sample was distant non-tumor lung tissue.

The CDR3 spells CASNTGSGADVLTF. CDR3 nucleotide sequence: TGTGCCAGCAATACAGGCTCTGGGGCCGACGTCCTGACTTTC. The genes are TRBV28 and TRBJ2-6; a weak D match, TRBD1 (5 bases). From germline, CDR1 is MDHEN and CDR2 SYDVKM. The CDR3 contains 14 residues. Combining the CDR3 with reference TRBV28 and TRBJ2-6 gives the whole variable domain DVKVTQSSRYLVKRTGEKVFLECVQDMDHENMFWYRQDPGLGLRLIYFSYDVKMKEKGDIPEGYSVSREKKERFSLILESASTNQTSMYLCASNTGSGADVLTFGAGSRLTVL.